This T cell receptor beta chain was recovered during a study of CDR3 diversity in severe acne. TCRdb used MiXCR to reprocess the PCR reads, holding one entry per CDR3 protein. The sample carries roughly 100,000 distinct CDR3 sequences, 51% recorded once. The CDR3 loop spans 18 amino acids. V lost 3 bases, J lost 6 bases, and 14 bases stayed unmatched. CDR1 is ENHRY and CDR2 is SYGVKD in the germline V gene. This clonotype was sampled from a male donor with acne. Input material: blood. V gene TRBV10-3 combines with J gene TRBJ2-1; 10 bases agree with TRBD2. The DNA for the CDR3 is TGTGCCATCAGTGACTCCCAATTGGGGCTAGCGGGAGCCAATGAGCAGTTCTTC. It encodes CAISDSQLGLAGANEQFF.